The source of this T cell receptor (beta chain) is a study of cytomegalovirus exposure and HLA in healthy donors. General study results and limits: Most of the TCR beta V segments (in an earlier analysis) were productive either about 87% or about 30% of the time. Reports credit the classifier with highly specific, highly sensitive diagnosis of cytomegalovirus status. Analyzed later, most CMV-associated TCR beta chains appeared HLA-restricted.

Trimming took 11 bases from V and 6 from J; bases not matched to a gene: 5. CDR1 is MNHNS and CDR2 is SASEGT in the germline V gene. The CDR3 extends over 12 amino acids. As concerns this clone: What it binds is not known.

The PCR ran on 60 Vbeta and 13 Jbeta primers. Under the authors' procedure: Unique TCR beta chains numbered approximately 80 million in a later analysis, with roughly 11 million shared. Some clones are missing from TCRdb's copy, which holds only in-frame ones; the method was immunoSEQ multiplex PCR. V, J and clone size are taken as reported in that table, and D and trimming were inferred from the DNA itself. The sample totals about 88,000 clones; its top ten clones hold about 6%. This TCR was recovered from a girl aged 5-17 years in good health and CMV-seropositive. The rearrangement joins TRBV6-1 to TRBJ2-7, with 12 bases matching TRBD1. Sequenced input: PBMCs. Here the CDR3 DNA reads TGTGCCGGCCGGGACAGGGGGCTCGAGCAGTACTTC. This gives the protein CAGRDRGLEQYF.